Detailed here is one T cell receptor (beta chain). Its matching antigen is unknown. A much bigger clone sits one base away, suggesting this may be a read error. This entry belongs to a study of breast tumors, draining lymph nodes, adjacent tissues. Germline V gene lookup returns CDR1 DFQATT and CDR2 SNEGSKA (reference sequence). This CDR3 has 12 amino acids. MiXCR, applied by TCRdb to the multiplex PCR reads, yields one record per CDR3 protein. This sample has over 250,000 distinct CDR3 sequences, with more than 30% found just once. Samples came from axillary lymph nodes draining the breast cancer. Points from the study as a whole: Tumor TCR diversity was below lymph nodes but above nontumor tissue. Compared with basal-like, luminal-like tumors shared significantly more repertoire with nontumor tissue.

The specimen sequenced was axillary lymph node tissue. The clonotype originates from a female donor with breast cancer. Some clones in this sample may be carry-over from other donors' samples. V and J are TRBV20-1 and TRBJ1-2, with TRBD1 as a possible D gene (6 bases). CDR3 nucleotides: TGCAGTGCTGCGGGACACCACTATGGCTCCACCTTC. The encoded protein is CSAAGHHYGSTF.